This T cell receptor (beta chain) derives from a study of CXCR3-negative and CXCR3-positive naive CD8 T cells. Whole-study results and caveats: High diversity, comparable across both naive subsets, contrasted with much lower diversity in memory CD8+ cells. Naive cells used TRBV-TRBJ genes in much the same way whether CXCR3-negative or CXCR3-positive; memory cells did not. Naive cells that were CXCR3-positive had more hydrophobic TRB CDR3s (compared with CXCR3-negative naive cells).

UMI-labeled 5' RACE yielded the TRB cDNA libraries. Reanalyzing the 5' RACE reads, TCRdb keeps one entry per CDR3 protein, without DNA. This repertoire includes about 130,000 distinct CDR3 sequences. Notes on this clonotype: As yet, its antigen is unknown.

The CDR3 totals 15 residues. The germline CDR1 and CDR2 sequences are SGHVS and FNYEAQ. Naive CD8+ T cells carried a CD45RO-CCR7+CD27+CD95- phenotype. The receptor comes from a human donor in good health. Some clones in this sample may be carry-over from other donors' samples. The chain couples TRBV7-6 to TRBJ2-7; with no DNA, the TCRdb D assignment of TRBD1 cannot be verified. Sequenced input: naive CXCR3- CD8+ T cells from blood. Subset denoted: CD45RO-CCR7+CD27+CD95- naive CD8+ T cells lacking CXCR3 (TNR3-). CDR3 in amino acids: CASSLGTGVAYEQYF. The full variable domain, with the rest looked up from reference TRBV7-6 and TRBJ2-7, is GAGVSQSPRYKVTKRGQDVALRCDPISGHVSLYWYRQALGQGPEFLTYFNYEAQQDKSGLPNDRFSAERPEGSISTLTIQRTEQRDSAMYRCASSLGTGVAYEQYFGPGTRLTVT.